This T cell receptor (beta chain) was recovered during a study of cytomegalovirus exposure and HLA in healthy donors. Study-level results: It was shown in a later analysis that HLA-associated TCR beta chains were more clonally expanded than other, equally common chains.

Healthy individuals who donated bone marrow served as the donors. Of note for this clone: Its target is not known.

Researchers ran the PCR with 60 Vbeta and 13 Jbeta primers. Only in-frame clones appear in the TCRdb table, and some are missing; sequencing was by immunoSEQ multiplex PCR. The profile shows some 200,000 clones, roughly 70% of them singletons. The CDR3 extends over 14 amino acids. CDR1 is LNHDA and CDR2 is SQIVND in the germline V gene (reference sequence). Trimming at V came to 8 bases and at J to 1 base, leaving 4 bases not matched to a gene. Sequencing was done on a sample of PBMCs. The source of this sequence is a man aged 40-50 years in good health and CMV-seropositive. The chain employs TRBV19 and TRBJ1-5; TRBD1 matches at 8 bases. This CDR3 reads CASRGTGSNQPQHF. In DNA form, the CDR3 reads TGTGCCAGTCGAGGGACAGGAAGCAATCAGCCCCAGCATTTT.